This passage covers 17 T cell receptor beta chains from one sample sequenced in a study of OX40 agonist ivuxolimab in advanced cancers. Only in-frame clones appear in the TCRdb table, and some are missing; sequencing was by immunoSEQ multiplex PCR. The profile shows 55,000 to 75,000 clones, 87% of them singletons. The sequenced sample was CD4+ or CD8+ T cells sorted from blood, obtained in a trial of the OX40 agonist ivuxolimab. These receptors all come from an adult with an advanced solid tumor such as melanoma, head and neck, liver or kidney cancer.

The gene calls are TRBV9 and TRBJ1-1; D call uncertain. The CDR3 covers 14 residues. V was trimmed by 0 bases and J by 3 bases, leaving 9 bases between them. Germline-derived CDR1 and CDR2 are SGDLS and YYNGEE. The CDR3 DNA sequence: TGTGCCAGCAGCGTAGGTGGGAGGGACACTGAAGCTTTCTTT. The encoded protein is CASSVGGRDTEAFF.

This chain connects TRBV28 to TRBJ2-7, with 11 bases matching TRBD2. The CDR3 is made up of 17 amino acids. CDR1 and CDR2 from the germline V gene are MDHEN and SYDVKM. The trim removed 1 base at V and 7 bases at J, leaving 12 bases unmatched. CDR3 residues: CASSLFDLAGGPGEQYF. The CDR3 DNA is TGTGCCAGCAGTTTATTCGATTTAGCGGGAGGGCCGGGGGAGCAGTACTTC.

The table lists this clone with a few counts. Other nucleotide sequences from this sample produce the same CDR3. The CDR3 reads CAWSSPGLRSPLHF. In DNA form, the CDR3 reads TGTGCCTGGAGTTCCCCAGGGTTACGTTCACCCCTCCACTTT. V and J are TRBV30 and TRBJ1-6; D perhaps matches TRBD1 (5 bases). Germline assignment: CDR1 GTSNPN and CDR2 SVGIG (reference sequence). The CDR3 has 14 residues. The V gene lost 2 bases and the J gene lost 9 bases, with 14 bases spanning the gap.

The J gene is TRBJ1-1, the V gene TRBV2, with TRBD1 matching over 8 bases. Looked up from germline, CDR1 is SNHLY and CDR2 is FYNNEI. After removal of 4 bases from V and 5 bases from J, the junction contained 6 bases not matched to a gene. This CDR3 spans 14 amino acids. The CDR3 coding sequence is TGTGCCAGCAGTGCCACGACAGGGGTAACTGAAGCTTTCTTT. It is translated as CASSATTGVTEAFF.

The chain has TRBV5-1 and TRBJ2-1; tentative D call: TRBD1 (6 bases). V was trimmed by 7 bases and J by 9 bases, leaving 17 bases between them. Germline CDR1 SGHRS, CDR2 YFSETQ. This CDR3 is built from 13 residues. The CDR3 sequence: CASEAQGFGEQFF. DNA for the CDR3: TGCGCCAGCGAAGCACAGGGATTTGGTGAGCAGTTCTTC.

The chain links TRBV28 to TRBJ2-7; D possibly corresponds to TRBD1 (5 bases). This CDR3 has 17 amino acids. CDR1 is MDHEN, CDR2 SYDVKM, per germline. Between the trimmed V and J ends, which lost 1 base and 3 bases, there was a span of 19 bases. CDR3 loop: CASSLSGFTGLHYEQYF. CDR3 in DNA: TGTGCCAGCAGTTTATCAGGTTTTACAGGCCTACACTACGAGCAGTACTTC. Full variable domain (missing parts from reference TRBV28 and TRBJ2-7): DVKVTQSSRYLVKRTGEKVFLECVQDMDHENMFWYRQDPGLGLRLIYFSYDVKMKEKGDIPEGYSVSREKKERFSLILESASTNQTSMYLCASSLSGFTGLHYEQYFGPGTRLTVT.

This sequence joins TRBV18 and TRBJ1-4, with D unclear. V was cut by 2 bases and J by 8 bases, with 9 bases left in between. CDR1 and CDR2 (germline): KGHSH, LQKENI. The CDR3 has 13 residues. The CDR3 sequence: CASSPGTDEKLFF. The CDR3 DNA reads as TGTGCCAGCTCACCAGGTACGGACGAAAAACTGTTTTTT.

This rearrangement joins TRBV11-1 to TRBJ1-2; D unresolved. V dropped 5 bases and J dropped 2 bases, with 12 bases sitting between them. The CDR3 is made up of 14 amino acids. Germline V gene lookup returns CDR1 SGHAT and CDR2 FQDESV (reference sequence). DNA for the CDR3: TGTGCCAGCAGCAATCTGGCCGTGAACTATGGCTACACCTTC. This sequence encodes CASSNLAVNYGYTF.

A word on this clone: At the DNA level, this CDR3 is encoded by other sequences in the same sample as well. CDR3 loop: CASSSSGDTQYF. The CDR3 bases are TGTGCCAGCAGCTCGTCCGGGGATACGCAGTATTTT. V usage is TRBV6-5 and J usage is TRBJ2-3, with D uncertain. This CDR3 has 12 amino acids. V lost 6 bases and J lost 6, with 10 bases in between. Per germline, CDR1 MNHEY and CDR2 SVGAGI.

This clone has just one count. The V and J genes are TRBV18 and TRBJ1-2, with 9 bases matching TRBD1. Trimming removed 3 bases from V and 6 bases from J; junction bases left unmatched: 8. CDR3 length: 15 amino acids. The germline gives CDR1 KGHSH, CDR2 LQKENI. The CDR3 coding sequence is TGTGCCAGCTCACCTGCGGGACAGGGAAGCAATGGCTACACCTTC. Its translation is CASSPAGQGSNGYTF.

V usage is TRBV9 and J usage is TRBJ2-7; 10 bases agree with TRBD1. Germline V lookup: CDR1 SGDLS, CDR2 YYNGEE. CDR3 length equals 15 residues. J lost 5 bases, V lost 2 bases, and 7 bases had no gene match. The CDR3 coding sequence is TGTGCCAGCAGCGTTTTGGGGACAGGGGACCACGAGCAGTACTTC. It yields the protein CASSVLGTGDHEQYF.

The chain links TRBV9 to TRBJ1-1; 7 bases agree with TRBD1. Unmatched junction bases numbered 9, after V lost 5 bases and J lost 2 bases. The germline V gene encodes CDR1 SGDLS and CDR2 YYNGEE. The CDR3 consists of 15 residues. The CDR3, as DNA: TGTGCCAGCAGTCCAGACAGGGAATTAAACACTGAAGCTTTCTTT. It translates to CASSPDRELNTEAFF.

The chain employs TRBV7-8 and TRBJ2-3; D is ambiguous. The CDR3 spans 11 residues. V lost 3 bases and J 6 bases, leaving 4 bases between the germline ends. Looked up from germline, CDR1 is SGHVS and CDR2 is FQNEAQ. The CDR3 sequence is CASSFIDTQYF. The CDR3 coding sequence is TGTGCCAGCAGCTTTATCGATACGCAGTATTTT.

This rearrangement joins TRBV4-1 to TRBJ1-4; perhaps TRBD1 as D (6 bases). CDR1 is MGHRA, CDR2 YSYEKL, per germline. The V end was cut by 0 bases, the J end by 8 bases, with 13 bases between. CDR3 size: 15 residues. Here the CDR3 reads CASSQDHLGGEKLFF. CDR3 coding DNA: TGCGCCAGCAGCCAAGATCATCTAGGGGGGGAAAAACTGTTTTTT.

This chain joins TRBV7-9 and TRBJ2-7; 9 bases are shared with TRBD1. The V gene end was trimmed by 10 bases and the J gene end by 2 bases; junction bases not matched to a gene: 6. Germline assignment: CDR1 SEHNR and CDR2 FQNEAQ (reference sequence). The CDR3 spans 13 residues. CDR3 nucleotides: TGTGCCACTACCGGGACAGGGACCTACGAGCAGTACTTC. Its translation is CATTGTGTYEQYF.

This clone was seen more than once but under ten times. This chain connects TRBV13 to TRBJ1-6; unclear D gene. Germline V lookup: CDR1 PRHDT, CDR2 FYEKMQ (reference sequence). This CDR3 region has 14 residues. The V end lost 5 bases, the J end lost 7 bases, and 12 bases lay between the germline ends. CDR3 region: CASSTGRANSPLHF. Written as DNA, the CDR3 is TGTGCCAGCAGCACCGGTAGGGCGAATTCACCCCTCCACTTT. Based on the CDR3 plus reference TRBV13 and TRBJ1-6, the full variable domain is AAGVIQSPRHLIKEKRETATLKCYPIPRHDTVYWYQQGPGQDPQFLISFYEKMQSDKGSIPDRFSAQQFSDYHSELNMSSLELGDSALYFCASSTGRANSPLHFGNGTRLTVT.

The genes are TRBV2 and TRBJ2-2; D might be TRBD1 (6 bases). Germline values: CDR1 SNHLY, CDR2 FYNNEI. The CDR3 runs 12 residues. Deletions cut 5 bases from V and 10 bases from J, with 11 bases between. This CDR3 is CASSPHREELFF. As DNA, the CDR3 is TGTGCCAGCAGTCCACACAGGGAGGAGCTGTTTTTT.